A single sample gave rise to the 23 T cell receptor beta chains below, sequenced in a study of cytomegalovirus exposure and HLA in healthy donors. Clones were sequenced by immunoSEQ multiplex PCR, and TCRdb holds only the in-frame ones, with some missing. The sample has more than 300,000 clones; 80% to 90% are singletons. The specimen sequenced was PBMCs. The receptors come from a woman between 18 and 29 years old in good health and CMV-seronegative.

The V and J genes are TRBV21-1 and TRBJ2-7; the table gives TRBD1 as D, unverified against the DNA. TRBV21-1 is flagged as a pseudogene. This CDR3 is 17 amino acids long. CDR3 loop: CASSRTGGRSSPYEQYF. The CDR3 nucleotides read TGTGCCAGCAGCAGAACAGGGGGCCGCTCTTCTCCTTACGAGCAGTACTTC.

V usage is TRBV9 and J usage is TRBJ2-1; tentatively, D is TRBD2 (5 bases). Trimming shortened V by 4 bases and J by 8 bases, and 19 bases separated the two germline ends. This CDR3 comprises 15 residues. The germline V gene has CDR1 SGDLS and CDR2 YYNGEE. In DNA form, the CDR3 reads TGTGCCAGCAGCCCCAGAGCCGGGATGAGGGATGAGCAGTTCTTC. It codes for CASSPRAGMRDEQFF. Full variable domain (missing parts from reference TRBV9 and TRBJ2-1): DSGVTQTPKHLITATGQRVTLRCSPRSGDLSVYWYQQSLDQGLQFLIQYYNGEERAKGNILERFSAQQFPDLHSELNLSSLELGDSALYFCASSPRAGMRDEQFFGPGTRLTVL.

V usage is TRBV7-9 and J usage is TRBJ2-7; 9 bases agree with TRBD1. The CDR3 totals 14 residues. The germline V gene encodes CDR1 SEHNR and CDR2 FQNEAQ (reference sequence). After removal of 6 bases from V and 4 bases from J, the junction contained 7 bases not matched to a gene. CDR3 loop: CASSTGQGRYEQYF. For the CDR3, the DNA is TGTGCCAGCAGTACCGGACAGGGGAGGTACGAGCAGTACTTC.

The V call is TRBV18, the J call TRBJ1-2; the D gene is possibly TRBD1 (5 bases). Germline V gene sequence: CDR1 KGHSH, CDR2 LQKENI. The CDR3 extends over 16 amino acids. V was pared by 1 base and J by 4 bases, with 16 bases between. Here the CDR3 DNA reads TGTGCCAGCTCACCACGTGGGTCGGGACTCAGCTATGGCTACACCTTC. This sequence encodes CASSPRGSGLSYGYTF.

The chain employs TRBV11-2 and TRBJ2-3; tentatively, D is TRBD1 (5 bases). Germline CDR1 is SGHAT and CDR2 is FQNNGV. This CDR3 contains 14 residues. Trimming took off 5 bases at V and 2 bases at J, with 11 bases between the two ends. The CDR3 DNA reads TGTGCCAGCAGCCCCTCAGGGCCCACAGATACGCAGTATTTT. Translation gives CASSPSGPTDTQYF.

V is TRBV7-2 and J is TRBJ1-2; possible D gene TRBD1, 5 bases. Germline V gene sequence: CDR1 SGHTA, CDR2 FQGNSA. The CDR3 length is 14 residues. V dropped 5 bases and J dropped 3 bases, with 13 bases sitting between them. The CDR3 DNA follows: TGTGCCAGCAGCCCCAGGGTCGGTTACTATGGCTACACCTTC. Translation gives CASSPRVGYYGYTF.

The chain is built from TRBV7-2 and TRBJ2-7, with D uncertain. Germline V CDR1 and CDR2: SGHTA, FQGNSA. V lost 5 bases and J 2 bases, leaving 16 bases between the germline ends. The CDR3 spans 15 residues. CDR3 sequence reads: CASSPRGGIAYEQYF. DNA for the CDR3: TGTGCCAGCAGCCCCCGAGGTGGTATCGCCTACGAGCAGTACTTC. The whole variable domain, remainder taken from reference TRBV7-2 and TRBJ2-7, is GAGVSQSPSNKVTEKGKDVELRCDPISGHTALYWYRQSLGQGLEFLIYFQGNSAPDKSGLPSDRFSAERTGGSVSTLTIQRTQQEDSAVYLCASSPRGGIAYEQYFGPGTRLTVT.

CDR3 in amino acids: CASSFSPSDQETQYF. In nucleotides, the CDR3 is TGTGCCAGCAGTTTTTCACCTAGCGATCAAGAGACCCAGTACTTC. This chain uses TRBV28 with TRBJ2-5; D is possibly TRBD2 (6 bases). There are 15 residues in the CDR3. The germline V gene has CDR1 MDHEN and CDR2 SYDVKM. Trimming took 3 bases from V and 2 from J, leaving 13 bases between them.

This clone has a handful of counts. The rearrangement uses TRBV2 and TRBJ1-2; weak D call: TRBD1 (5 bases). CDR1 SNHLY and CDR2 FYNNEI come from the germline V gene. The CDR3 contains 13 residues. Trimming cost V 6 bases and J 2 bases, with 10 bases left between them. CDR3 coding DNA: TGTGCCAGCAGCAGGGAGGGGAACTATGGCTACACCTTC. Translating it yields CASSREGNYGYTF.

The rearrangement uses TRBV5-6 and TRBJ1-1; no firm D call. CDR1 SGHDT and CDR2 YYEEEE come from the germline V gene. The CDR3 has 13 residues. V lost 1 base and J lost 4, with 8 bases in between. DNA for the CDR3: TGTGCCAGCAGCTTGCCTGGGCCCACTGAAGCTTTCTTT. The encoded protein is CASSLPGPTEAFF.

In regard to this clone: This sample also contains other DNA sequences that code for the same CDR3. The J gene is TRBJ2-5, the V gene TRBV13; D unresolved. Germline assignment: CDR1 PRHDT and CDR2 FYEKMQ (reference sequence). The V end was cut by 4 bases, the J end by 3 bases, with 3 bases between. This CDR3 region has 11 residues. The CDR3 nucleotides are TGTGCCAGCAGCTCGGAAGAGACCCAGTACTTC. Encoded protein: CASSSEETQYF. The full variable domain, its missing parts supplied by reference TRBV13 and TRBJ2-5, is AAGVIQSPRHLIKEKRETATLKCYPIPRHDTVYWYQQGPGQDPQFLISFYEKMQSDKGSIPDRFSAQQFSDYHSELNMSSLELGDSALYFCASSSEETQYFGPGTRLLVL.

The chain has TRBV11-2 and TRBJ2-6; unclear D gene. The CDR3 contains 16 residues. V was pared by 5 bases and J by 1 base, with 12 bases between. CDR1 and CDR2 from the germline V gene are SGHAT and FQNNGV. The CDR3 bases are TGTGCCAGCAGCCCCAACAGATTTTCTGGGGCCAACGTCCTGACTTTC. This sequence encodes CASSPNRFSGANVLTF. Full variable domain (outside the CDR3, taken from reference TRBV11-2 and TRBJ2-6): EAGVAQSPRYKIIEKRQSVAFWCNPISGHATLYWYQQILGQGPKLLIQFQNNGVVDDSQLPKDRFSAERLKGVDSTLKIQPAKLEDSAVYLCASSPNRFSGANVLTFGAGSRLTVL.

The genes are TRBV15 and TRBJ1-1, with no clear D. Germline V CDR1 and CDR2: LNHNV, YYDKDF (reference sequence). Trimming removed 1 base from V and 3 bases from J, with 6 bases in between. CDR3 size: 13 residues. CDR3 in amino acids: CATSRASYTEAFF. As DNA, the CDR3 is TGTGCCACCAGCAGAGCCAGTTACACTGAAGCTTTCTTT.

CDR3 in DNA: TGTGCCAGCACCCTACTCATTGACAGAGGAGAGACCCAGTACTTC. The encoded protein is CASTLLIDRGETQYF. The chain is built from TRBV7-6 and TRBJ2-5; tentatively, D is TRBD1 (5 bases). This CDR3 spans 15 amino acids. Germline V gene sequence: CDR1 SGHVS, CDR2 FNYEAQ. The V gene lost 7 bases and the J gene lost 4 bases, with 19 bases spanning the gap.

This chain uses TRBV30 with TRBJ1-2; 7 bases map to TRBD1. Germline CDR1 GTSNPN, CDR2 SVGIG (reference sequence). The CDR3 totals 15 residues. V lost 1 base, J lost 6 bases, and 11 bases stayed unmatched. The CDR3 here is CAWSGGNRGGNGYTF. The CDR3 coding sequence is TGTGCCTGGAGTGGGGGAAACAGGGGAGGAAATGGCTACACCTTC.

The genes are TRBV2 and TRBJ1-1; 7 nucleotides align to TRBD1. CDR1 is SNHLY, CDR2 FYNNEI, per germline. V lost 6 bases and J lost 10; bases outside the gene matches: 8. The CDR3 runs 12 residues. This CDR3 is CASSDTTGRAFF. CDR3 sequence (DNA): TGTGCCAGCAGCGATACGACAGGGCGAGCTTTCTTT.

J is TRBJ2-1 and V is TRBV7-9, with 10 bases lining up with TRBD2. Trimming cost V 5 bases and J 14 bases; bases outside gene matches: 9. CDR1 and CDR2 from the germline V gene are SEHNR and FQNEAQ (reference sequence). CDR3 length: 13 residues. CDR3 sequence reads: CASSPLAGGTEFF. The CDR3 DNA reads TGTGCCAGCAGCCCCTTAGCGGGAGGTACAGAGTTCTTC.

CDR3 sequence: CASSRGLAGGPGYNEQFF. CDR3 sequence (DNA): TGCGCCAGCAGCCGCGGACTAGCGGGAGGCCCGGGGTACAATGAGCAGTTCTTC. The V and J genes are TRBV4-1 and TRBJ2-1, with 14 bases fitting TRBD2. V shed 4 bases and J 4 bases; nucleotides not matched to a gene: 9. CDR1 and CDR2 (germline): MGHRA, YSYEKL. The CDR3 sequence is 18 residues long.

The rearrangement uses TRBV7-9 and TRBJ2-7; TRBD2 aligns across 9 bases. There are 17 residues in the CDR3. The V gene's germline CDR1 is SEHNR and CDR2 FQNEAQ (reference sequence). Trimming cost V 5 bases and J 3 bases; bases outside gene matches: 14. CDR3 nucleotide sequence: TGTGCCAGCAGCCCCCGGGCTAGCGGGGTTTCTGGCTACGAGCAGTACTTC. It is translated as CASSPRASGVSGYEQYF.

The chain combines TRBV4-1 with TRBJ1-1, with TRBD1 identical over 8 bases. Germline CDR1 MGHRA, CDR2 YSYEKL. V trimming: 3 bases; J trimming: 1 base; junction bases outside the gene matches: 10. This CDR3 spans 17 amino acids. The CDR3, as DNA: TGCGCCAGCAGCCAGCATGCAGGGGGCGCGGGGAACACTGAAGCTTTCTTT. This gives the protein CASSQHAGGAGNTEAFF.

This chain uses TRBV4-2 with TRBJ2-7; 11 bases align to TRBD1. Germline CDR1 is LGHNA and CDR2 is YNFKEQ. The junction had 8 bases not matched to a gene; V was cut back by 6 bases and J by 4 bases. This CDR3 is built from 15 residues. The CDR3 DNA reads TGTGCCAGCAGTTTCGGACAGGGGGCGGCGTACGAGCAGTACTTC. Translated: CASSFGQGAAYEQYF.

This sequence joins TRBV27 and TRBJ2-7; D is possibly TRBD1 (5 bases). This CDR3 has 15 residues. Germline-derived CDR1 and CDR2 are MNHEY and SMNVEV (reference sequence). V dropped 2 bases and J dropped 4 bases, with 15 bases sitting between them. The CDR3 region has the DNA TGTGCCAGCAGTTTAGCCGGACAAGTTGGGTACGAGCAGTACTTC. As protein: CASSLAGQVGYEQYF.

The chain uses TRBV6-1 and TRBJ2-3, with 10 bases lining up with TRBD2. CDR3 length: 18 amino acids. The germline gives CDR1 MNHNS, CDR2 SASEGT. Losses at the gene ends were 1 base for V and 2 bases for J; bases not matched to a gene: 9. The CDR3 protein is CASSEGLAGGLLTDTQYF. The DNA for the CDR3 is TGTGCCAGCAGTGAAGGGTTAGCGGGAGGCCTTCTCACAGATACGCAGTATTTT.